A selection of T cell receptor beta chains follows, all from one sample in a study of T cell responses to AZD1222 COVID-19 vaccine. The protocol was immunoSEQ multiplex PCR, while the TCRdb copy is restricted to in-frame clones and leaves out a portion. Of about 120,000 clones listed, approximately 86% are singletons. The sample here was peripheral blood, taken on day 0 of AZD1222 vaccination. Receptor source: an adult in good health. Each CDR3 is given with its conserved first and last residue. A D gene is named only where the DNA matches it firmly.

j_call v_call d_call cdr3_length cdr3_aa
TRBJ2-5 TRBV7-9 - 15 CASSTLTRGVETQYF
TRBJ2-1 TRBV3-1/TRBV3-2 TRBD2 17 CASSQLGSGGGYNEQFF
TRBJ2-5 TRBV29-1 - 15 CSVMAGRINQETQYF
TRBJ2-3 TRBV29-1 TRBD1 14 CSVGPQGSTDTQYF
TRBJ1-4 TRBV7-9 - 13 CASSAGTAEKLFF
TRBJ2-4 TRBV28 TRBD1 16 CASSQDRRFGKNIQYF
TRBJ2-7 TRBV7-8 - 16 CASSPWGGKIPYEQYF
TRBJ2-1 TRBV3-1/TRBV3-2 TRBD2 19 CASSQFPTLTSGIDNEQFF
TRBJ1-2 TRBV3-1/TRBV3-2 - 15 CASSPGAEPNYGYTF
TRBJ2-1 TRBV19 TRBD2 16 CASSLSRTSGRNEQFF
TRBJ1-2 TRBV30 TRBD1 12 CAWGTVGGGYTF
TRBJ1-2 TRBV23-1 - 16 CASSLTRRVPNYGYTF
TRBJ2-3 TRBV6-1 - 13 CASSEASTDTQYF
TRBJ1-3 TRBV5-1 - 16 CASSLGGLSSGNTIYF
TRBJ2-7 TRBV4-1 TRBD2 16 CASSQENSGGLDEQYF
TRBJ1-2 TRBV6-9 TRBD1 15 CASSYRDREVYGYTF
TRBJ2-7 TRBV5-4 TRBD2 14 CASSFRGGSYEQYF
TRBJ2-5 TRBV5-4 - 14 CASSPWGSQETQYF
TRBJ1-2 TRBV7-8 - 14 CASSSVLKTGGYTF
TRBJ2-7 TRBV24-1 TRBD2 17 CATSDFRGLAGGKGQYF
TRBJ1-2 TRBV5-4 TRBD1 17 CASSLEAGGWSNYGYTF
TRBJ2-3 TRBV27 - 13 CASSRQITDTQYF
TRBJ2-5 TRBV18 TRBD1 16 CASSPGTGAYQETQYF
TRBJ2-7 TRBV2 - 13 CASSERPINEQYF
TRBJ1-3 TRBV28 - 15 CASSLWSDRRNTIYF
TRBJ2-3 TRBV7-9 - 16 CASSLDGGLRADTQYF
TRBJ1-1 TRBV7-9 - 14 CASSVSGANTEAFF
TRBJ1-1 TRBV3-1/TRBV3-2 - 13 CASSQEARTEAFF
TRBJ2-7 TRBV6-6 - 13 CASRARGVNEQYF
TRBJ1-5 TRBV7-8 - 16 CASSHRPEVGNQPQHF
TRBJ1-1 TRBV20-1 TRBD1 11 CSADRDPEAFF
TRBJ2-6 TRBV30 - 16 CAWSPKAGSGANVLTF
TRBJ2-7 TRBV5-1 - 16 CASSFSRPGAGYEQYF
TRBJ1-6 TRBV12-3/TRBV12-4 TRBD1 13 CASSHTGGRPLHF
TRBJ2-1 TRBV24-1 TRBD2 19 CATSDLREGPLSNYNEQFF
TRBJ1-4 TRBV28 - 15 CASSTPQAGHEKLFF
TRBJ2-1 TRBV20-1 - 16 CSASKASDPLPNEQFF
TRBJ2-1 TRBV5-4 TRBD1 16 CASSLGGQVGVNEQFF
TRBJ1-6 TRBV6-5 - 16 CASSYSTPQNNSPLHF
TRBJ2-1 TRBV7-9 TRBD2 18 CASSLWVSGTVSYNEQFF
TRBJ1-1 TRBV2 TRBD1 13 CASKEGARTEAFF
TRBJ2-2 TRBV28 TRBD1 13 CALGQGVTGELFF
TRBJ2-3 TRBV6-2/TRBV6-3 TRBD1 12 CASSYRTGSKYF
TRBJ2-3 TRBV7-6 - 15 CASSRGRANRDTQYF
TRBJ1-5 TRBV10-3 TRBD1 15 CAISEGGTGGQPQHF
TRBJ2-7 TRBV5-6 TRBD2 17 CASSFRLAGGLSYEQYF
TRBJ2-5 TRBV5-8 TRBD2 15 CASSLKSSGRETQYF
TRBJ2-6 TRBV7-6 - 19 CASSSRVAGGASGANVLTF
TRBJ1-3 TRBV27 - 16 CASRPGGPLSGNTIYF
TRBJ2-2 TRBV11-3 - 16 CASSRRQTANTGELFF
TRBJ2-4 TRBV5-1 - 16 CASSLAGATAKNIQYF
TRBJ1-2 TRBV6-5 TRBD1 13 CASSYPTGGGYTF
TRBJ2-2 TRBV19 - 13 CASTPVRGGELFF
TRBJ2-2 TRBV5-4 - 15 CASSLDGRADGELFF
TRBJ2-1 TRBV12-3/TRBV12-4 - 11 CASSTGPEQFF
TRBJ1-6 TRBV6-4 - 13 CASSDKINSPLHF
TRBJ2-1 TRBV5-1 - 13 CASSLRSGNEQFF